Reported below is one T cell receptor (beta chain). These data come from a study of cytomegalovirus exposure and HLA in healthy donors. V lost 6 bases and J lost 4; bases outside the gene matches: 4. The CDR3 loop spans 14 amino acids. Germline CDR1 SNHLY, CDR2 FYNNEI. Researchers ran the PCR with 60 Vbeta and 13 Jbeta primers. This table comes from immunoSEQ multiplex PCR, and its TCRdb copy is limited to in-frame clones, with some not included. The data contain about 170,000 clones, approximately 65% of them seen just once; the ten biggest clones take up 2.5% to 3.5%. The genes are TRBV2 and TRBJ2-1, with TRBD1 matching 9 bases. Sequenced input: PBMCs. The sequence was obtained from a man aged 35 to 55 in good health and CMV-seronegative. The DNA for the CDR3 is TGTGCCAGCAGGCAGGGACAGGGATACAATGAGCAGTTCTTC. Its translation is CASRQGQGYNEQFF.